This TCR beta chain was captured by sequencing in a study of regulatory T cells in long-lasting Graves disease. Described time point: persistent/refractory GD, antithyroid drugs over 5 years with positive TRAb. PBMC RNA was the source of the TCR library. The CDR3 has 16 amino acids. The ends lost 4 bases at V and 6 bases at J; junction bases unmatched: 9. Arm-PCR of CDR3 regions and iRepertoire HTBI primers were the basis on which TCR beta libraries were built. Via MiXCR, TCRdb re-called the multiplex PCR reads, giving one row per CDR3 protein. The table has over 650,000 distinct CDR3 sequences, around 30% seen once. In its sample, this clonotype was seen a few times.

This sequence joins TRBV12-3 or TRBV12-4 and TRBJ1-5; 10 positions match TRBD1. Sequenced material: peripheral blood mononuclear cells (PBMCs), taken when the disease was refractory, from a patient treated with antithyroid drugs. This TCR derives from a female donor with Graves disease. For the CDR3, the DNA is TGTGCCAGCAGTTCGCCTGACAGGGGGCCTGGTCAGCCCCAGCATTTT. Protein: CASSSPDRGPGQPQHF.